The rows below give T cell receptor beta chains drawn from one sample of a study of blood T cells in healthy people across ages. TCRdb recomputed calls from the 5' RACE reads with MiXCR, one row per CDR3 protein. Here the sample spans about a million distinct CDR3 sequences, approximately 50% being singletons. The sample comprised blood. Receptor source: a woman aged 55-70 years in good health. CDR3s include the opening cysteine and the closing phenylalanine or tryptophan. D genes are given only for firm matches. Size values are once, few and many counts, or a class for expanded clones, and some rows have none.

>TRBJ1-5|-|14|TRBV28|once
CASSLHPTAQPQHF
TGTGCCAGCAGTTTACACCCGACGGCCCAGCCCCAGCATTTT
>TRBJ2-1|-|15|TRBV2|-
CASIYDISSYNEQFF
TGTGCCAGCATTTACGACATTTCATCCTACAATGAGCAGTTCTTC
>TRBJ2-7|-|14|TRBV7-9|-
CASSWGLLDYEQYF
TGTGCCAGCAGCTGGGGACTGCTAGATTACGAGCAGTACTTC
>TRBJ2-7|-|15|TRBV20-1|-
CSARGGGGDYYEQYF
TGCAGTGCTAGAGGGGGAGGGGGGGACTACTACGAGCAGTACTTC
>TRBJ2-7|TRBD1|14|TRBV5-1|-
CASSLEDRVYEQYF
TGCGCCAGCAGCTTGGAGGACAGGGTCTACGAGCAGTACTTC
>TRBJ1-5|-|15|TRBV12-3/TRBV12-4|-
CASRVDAATGEPQHF
TGTGCCAGCAGGGTAGACGCGGCGACGGGGGAGCCCCAGCATTTT
>TRBJ2-7|-|16|TRBV27|-
CASSLVVGDGLNEQYF
TGTGCCAGCAGTTTGGTTGTGGGAGATGGGCTCAATGAGCAGTACTTC
>TRBJ2-7|TRBD2|16|TRBV5-1|-
CASSPSGSVFVDEQYF
TGCGCCAGCAGCCCTAGCGGGAGTGTTTTCGTCGACGAGCAGTACTTC
>TRBJ1-2|TRBD1|14|TRBV29-1|-
CSVEVRQGVYGYTF
TGCAGCGTTGAAGTTCGACAGGGCGTCTATGGCTACACCTTC
>TRBJ2-1|TRBD2|19|TRBV11-2|-
CASNLGTSGRAFSYNEQFF
TGTGCCAGCAACTTGGGGACTAGCGGGAGGGCCTTCTCCTACAATGAGCAGTTCTTC
>TRBJ2-1|TRBD2|17|TRBV6-1|-
CASSKDSGLAVYNEQFF
TGTGCCAGCAGTAAAGACTCGGGACTAGCGGTCTACAATGAGCAGTTCTTC
>TRBJ2-5|TRBD1|16|TRBV11-2|few
CASSWARGQGSETQYF
TGTGCCAGCAGCTGGGCGCGGGGACAGGGGAGTGAGACCCAGTACTTC
>TRBJ1-1|-|15|TRBV6-5|-
CASSRKYRVNTEAFF
TGTGCCAGCAGTCGGAAATACCGGGTGAACACTGAAGCTTTCTTT
>TRBJ2-5|-|14|TRBV6-5|-
CASSYSGHKETQYF
TGTGCCAGCAGTTACTCTGGCCACAAAGAGACCCAGTACTTC
>TRBJ2-3|-|16|TRBV4-2|many
CASSHGVGPLADTQYF
TGTGCCAGCAGCCATGGGGTGGGACCGTTGGCAGATACGCAGTATTTT
>TRBJ2-7|TRBD1|15|TRBV28|-
CASSLGGTGYREQYF
TGTGCCAGCAGTTTAGGTGGGACAGGGTATCGCGAGCAGTACTTC
>TRBJ1-4|-|12|TRBV30|-
CASLRGGEKLFF
TGTGCCTCCCTCCGAGGGGGTGAAAAACTGTTTTTT
>TRBJ2-3|-|14|TRBV20-1|-
CSASRGWGADTQYF
TGCAGTGCTAGCAGGGGCTGGGGCGCAGATACGCAGTATTTT
>TRBJ2-5|-|13|TRBV18|many
CASSPQGGETQYF
TGTGCCAGCTCACCACAGGGGGGAGAGACCCAGTACTTC
>TRBJ2-7|-|16|TRBV20-1|-
CSASNEWGRVSYEQYF
TGCAGTGCTTCGAATGAGTGGGGGCGTGTGTCCTACGAGCAGTACTTC
>TRBJ2-5|-|16|TRBV28|-
CASSLYGGVSQETQYF
TGTGCCAGCAGTTTATATGGGGGAGTATCTCAAGAGACCCAGTACTTC
>TRBJ2-7|TRBD2|15|TRBV28|-
CASTEVGTSYNEQYF
TGTGCCAGCACCGAAGTGGGGACTAGCTACAATGAGCAGTACTTC
>TRBJ2-7|-|14|TRBV2|-
CASSEGGGYYEQYF
TGTGCCAGCAGTGAAGGGGGAGGTTACTACGAGCAGTACTTC
>TRBJ2-2|TRBD2|16|TRBV29-1|-
CSAHQDAGEWAGELFF
TGCAGCGCCCACCAGGACGCGGGAGAATGGGCCGGGGAGCTGTTTTTT
>TRBJ1-2|-|17|TRBV3-1|-
CASSQDGGIRMGYGCTF
TGTGCCAGCAGCCAAGATGGCGGGATAAGGATGGGCTATGGCTGCACCTTC
>TRBJ2-5|-|13|TRBV29-1|-
CSDPFGGKETRYF
TGCAGCGACCCCTTCGGAGGCAAAGAGACCCGGTACTTC
>TRBJ2-3|TRBD1|16|TRBV28|-
CASIGWTGVKADTQYF
TGTGCCAGCATTGGCTGGACAGGGGTTAAGGCAGATACGCAGTATTTT
>TRBJ2-3|TRBD2|17|TRBV27|-
CASSFSWTSGSTDTQYF
TGTGCCAGCAGTTTCTCCTGGACTAGCGGAAGCACAGATACGCAGTATTTT
>TRBJ2-1|-|11|TRBV14|few
CASSQGPFQFF
TGTGCCAGCAGCCAGGGACCGTTTCAGTTCTTC
>TRBJ1-4|-|15|TRBV10-3|-
CAIRGRLATNEKLFF
TGTGCCATCAGGGGACGGTTAGCAACTAATGAAAAACTGTTTTTT
>TRBJ2-5|TRBD2|15|TRBV20-1|-
CSARLSGTGGETQYF
TGCAGTGCTAGACTTAGCGGGACGGGGGGAGAGACCCAGTACTTC
>TRBJ2-7|-|12|TRBV11-2|many
CASTGAGHEQYF
TGTGCCAGCACCGGGGCAGGGCACGAGCAGTACTTC
>TRBJ2-3|TRBD2|16|TRBV7-9|-
CASSPGLVGRTDTQYF
TGTGCCAGCAGCCCAGGACTAGTGGGCCGCACAGATACGCAGTATTTT
>TRBJ1-4|-|13|TRBV5-6|few
CASSLATTEKLFF
TGTGCCAGCAGCTTGGCTACAACTGAAAAACTGTTTTTT
>TRBJ2-1|TRBD2|15|TRBV10-1|-
CASSESLAGHNEQFF
TGCGCCAGCAGTGAGTCTCTAGCGGGGCACAATGAGCAGTTCTTC
>TRBJ2-5|-|15|TRBV20-1|-
CSAPPPGRLQETQYF
TGCAGTGCTCCGCCGCCGGGACGCCTCCAAGAGACCCAGTACTTC
>TRBJ2-3|TRBD2|19|TRBV7-3|-
CASSPSRTSGSFRSDAQYF
TGTGCCAGCAGCCCCTCCCGGACTAGCGGGAGTTTCAGGTCAGATGCGCAGTATTTT
>TRBJ2-1|-|12|TRBV28|-
CANSTNRAEQFF
TGTGCCAACAGCACAAACAGGGCTGAGCAGTTCTTC
>TRBJ2-3|-|17|TRBV13|-
CASSPIGSLVSTDTQYF
TGTGCCAGCAGCCCCATAGGGAGCCTGGTGAGCACAGATACGCAGTATTTT
>TRBJ1-2|TRBD1|16|TRBV13|few
CASSPRTGGPPQGYTF
TGTGCCAGCAGCCCCCGGACAGGGGGACCACCTCAGGGCTACACCTTC
>TRBJ1-6|-|12|TRBV30|-
CAWSSPHSPLHF
TGTGCCTGGAGTTCTCCACATTCACCCCTCCACTTT
>TRBJ2-1|-|11|TRBV20-1|-
CSALGVGEQFF
TGCAGTGCCCTGGGGGTGGGTGAGCAGTTCTTC
>TRBJ2-7|-|14|TRBV28|-
CASRHAGGNHEQYF
TGTGCCAGCCGCCATGCAGGGGGGAATCACGAGCAGTACTTC
>TRBJ2-6|-|17|TRBV28|-
CASSLWTGSSRANVLTF
TGTGCCAGCAGTTTATGGACGGGTTCCTCCCGGGCCAACGTCCTGACTTTC
>TRBJ2-7|TRBD2|16|TRBV4-1|few
CASSPERTSGRYEQYF
TGCGCCAGCAGCCCCGAACGGACTAGCGGGAGGTACGAGCAGTACTTC
>TRBJ2-6|-|15|TRBV3-1|-
CASSRDRSGANVLTF
TGTGCCAGCAGTCGCGACAGGTCTGGGGCCAACGTCCTGACTTTC
>TRBJ2-4|TRBD2|15|TRBV7-2|few
CASSLWVAGGNEQYF
TGTGCCAGCAGCTTATGGGTAGCGGGAGGCAATGAGCAGTACTTC
>TRBJ2-5|-|14|TRBV5-4|-
CASSPRQPKETQYF
TGTGCCAGCAGCCCACGACAGCCTAAAGAGACCCAGTACTTC
>TRBJ2-5|TRBD2|14|TRBV20-1|few
CSARYSGSRETQYF
TGCAGTGCTAGATACAGCGGGAGCCGAGAGACCCAGTACTTC
>TRBJ2-6|-|18|TRBV27|many
CASSLRSGALSGANVLTF
TGTGCCAGCAGTTTACGCTCAGGGGCCCTCTCTGGGGCCAACGTCCTGACTTTC
>TRBJ1-2|-|16|TRBV4-2|-
CASSQDVGQLVDGYTF
TGTGCCAGCAGCCAAGATGTCGGACAGCTCGTTGATGGCTACACCTTC
>TRBJ1-4|-|16|TRBV18|-
CASSPGRPGRHEKLFF
TGTGCCAGCTCACCGGGACGGCCGGGGAGGCATGAAAAACTGTTTTTT
>TRBJ2-5|TRBD2|16|TRBV6-6|-
CASKAAGTSGQETQYF
TGTGCCAGCAAGGCGGCCGGGACTAGCGGTCAAGAGACCCAGTACTTC
>TRBJ2-5|TRBD1|15|TRBV15|few
CATGLAGGLRETQYF
TGTGCCACCGGATTAGCAGGGGGTCTTCGAGAGACCCAGTACTTC